A selection of T cell receptor beta chains follows, all from one sample in a study of technical replicates of blood from several donors. Clones were read by immunoSEQ multiplex PCR, and TCRdb kept only the in-frame ones, dropping some. The sample includes roughly 65,000 clones, about 90% of them seen just once. The specimen was PBMCs. These receptors all come from a human donor in good health. Some clones in this sample may be carry-over from other donors' samples. The CDR3 runs from the conserved cysteine through the conserved F or W. A D gene is named only where the DNA matches it firmly. Where a row states a size, it is once, few, many or the class of an expanded clone; other rows omit it.

abundance: .; v_gene: TRBV7-8; d_gene: TRBD2; j_gene: TRBJ2-7; CDR3aa: CASSLSGGTYEQYF; CDR3nt: TGTGCCAGCAGCTTAAGCGGGGGGACCTACGAGCAGTACTTC
abundance: once; v_gene: TRBV7-2; d_gene: TRBD2; j_gene: TRBJ2-1; CDR3aa: CASSSPWERDRNEQFF; CDR3nt: TGTGCCAGCAGCTCCCCCTGGGAGCGGGACCGCAATGAGCAGTTCTTC
abundance: .; v_gene: TRBV5-1; d_gene: .; j_gene: TRBJ2-1; CDR3aa: CASSSEAGLSSYNEQFF; CDR3nt: TGCGCCAGCAGCTCGGAGGCAGGTCTTAGCTCCTACAATGAGCAGTTCTTC
abundance: .; v_gene: TRBV19; d_gene: .; j_gene: TRBJ1-2; CDR3aa: CASSFREADYTF; CDR3nt: TGTGCCAGTAGTTTCCGGGAAGCCGACTACACCTTC
abundance: .; v_gene: TRBV9; d_gene: TRBD2; j_gene: TRBJ2-3; CDR3aa: CASSVWGGVTDTQYF; CDR3nt: TGTGCCAGCAGCGTGTGGGGGGGGGTCACAGATACGCAGTATTTT
abundance: .; v_gene: TRBV4-2; d_gene: TRBD2; j_gene: TRBJ2-7; CDR3aa: CASSQGGGGVTEQYF; CDR3nt: TGTGCCAGCAGCCAAGGGGGCGGGGGAGTAACCGAGCAGTACTTC
abundance: .; v_gene: TRBV18; d_gene: TRBD1; j_gene: TRBJ1-4; CDR3aa: CASSPWGQEKLFF; CDR3nt: TGTGCCAGCTCACCATGGGGACAGGAAAAACTGTTTTTT
abundance: .; v_gene: TRBV27; d_gene: TRBD1; j_gene: TRBJ2-7; CDR3aa: CASWSGTASYEQYF; CDR3nt: TGTGCCAGCTGGTCCGGGACAGCCTCCTACGAGCAGTACTTC
abundance: .; v_gene: TRBV2; d_gene: .; j_gene: TRBJ1-5; CDR3aa: CASSEETGGGQPQHF; CDR3nt: TGTGCCAGCAGTGAGGAAACGGGGGGGGGTCAGCCCCAGCATTTT
abundance: .; v_gene: TRBV12-5; d_gene: .; j_gene: TRBJ1-3; CDR3aa: CASGSPNRTALSGNTIYF; CDR3nt: TGTGCTAGTGGTTCACCCAACCGGACTGCCCTCTCTGGAAACACCATATATTTT
abundance: .; v_gene: TRBV2; d_gene: .; j_gene: TRBJ1-5; CDR3aa: CASSARESNQPQHF; CDR3nt: TGTGCCAGCAGCGCCCGGGAGAGCAATCAGCCCCAGCATTTT
abundance: .; v_gene: TRBV7-8; d_gene: .; j_gene: TRBJ2-3; CDR3aa: CASSLRAGATDTQYF; CDR3nt: TGTGCCAGCAGCTTAAGAGCAGGGGCCACAGATACGCAGTATTTT
abundance: .; v_gene: TRBV5-6; d_gene: .; j_gene: TRBJ2-3; CDR3aa: CASSPVGVPDTQYF; CDR3nt: TGTGCCAGCAGCCCAGTCGGGGTACCAGATACGCAGTATTTT
abundance: .; v_gene: TRBV9; d_gene: .; j_gene: TRBJ2-1; CDR3aa: CASSGGLSYNEQFF; CDR3nt: TGTGCCAGCAGCGGGGGACTCTCCTACAATGAGCAGTTCTTC
abundance: .; v_gene: TRBV7-3; d_gene: .; j_gene: TRBJ1-1; CDR3aa: CASSAGTNTEAFF; CDR3nt: TGTGCCAGCAGCGCGGGTACGAACACTGAAGCTTTCTTT
abundance: .; v_gene: TRBV6-5; d_gene: .; j_gene: TRBJ1-3; CDR3aa: CASRQNLRNTIYF; CDR3nt: TGTGCCAGCAGACAGAACCTCAGAAACACCATATATTTT
abundance: many; v_gene: TRBV7-2; d_gene: TRBD2; j_gene: TRBJ2-1; CDR3aa: CASSTGVRLAPYNEQFF; CDR3nt: TGTGCCAGCAGCACCGGCGTGAGACTAGCGCCTTACAATGAGCAGTTCTTC
abundance: .; v_gene: TRBV6-5; d_gene: .; j_gene: TRBJ2-7; CDR3aa: CASSYLRAGYEQYF; CDR3nt: TGTGCCAGCAGTTACTTAAGAGCAGGGTACGAGCAGTACTTC
abundance: .; v_gene: TRBV6-5; d_gene: TRBD1; j_gene: TRBJ2-7; CDR3aa: CASSYSPDRASYEQYF; CDR3nt: TGTGCCAGCAGTTACTCCCCGGACAGGGCGTCCTACGAGCAGTACTTC
abundance: few; v_gene: TRBV7-2; d_gene: TRBD1; j_gene: TRBJ2-7; CDR3aa: CASSAYRGEQYF; CDR3nt: TGTGCCAGCAGCGCCTACAGGGGCGAGCAGTACTTC
abundance: .; v_gene: TRBV6-1; d_gene: .; j_gene: TRBJ1-3; CDR3aa: CASSEIMAYGLVSGNTIYF; CDR3nt: TGTGCCAGCAGTGAAATTATGGCATACGGACTGGTCTCTGGAAACACCATATATTTT
abundance: few; v_gene: TRBV6-1; d_gene: TRBD1; j_gene: TRBJ1-5; CDR3aa: CASSGGTGGQHF; CDR3nt: TGTGCCAGCAGTGGTGGGACAGGCGGCCAGCATTTT
abundance: .; v_gene: TRBV30; d_gene: .; j_gene: TRBJ1-3; CDR3aa: CAWSYSSGNTIYF; CDR3nt: TGTGCCTGGAGTTACAGCTCTGGAAACACCATATATTTT
abundance: .; v_gene: TRBV15; d_gene: TRBD2; j_gene: TRBJ2-1; CDR3aa: CATSSTGLAGGAEQFF; CDR3nt: TGTGCCACCAGCAGTACTGGACTAGCGGGAGGTGCGGAGCAGTTCTTC
abundance: .; v_gene: TRBV2; d_gene: TRBD1; j_gene: TRBJ2-1; CDR3aa: CASTLGRGPGNEQFF; CDR3nt: TGTGCCAGCACCCTTGGCAGGGGGCCGGGCAATGAGCAGTTCTTC
abundance: .; v_gene: TRBV5-8; d_gene: .; j_gene: TRBJ1-5; CDR3aa: CASSPGSLNF; CDR3nt: TGTGCCAGCAGCCCCGGGTCCTTGAATTTT
abundance: once; v_gene: TRBV4-3; d_gene: TRBD1; j_gene: TRBJ1-4; CDR3aa: CASSQGLGQGSEKLFF; CDR3nt: TGCGCCAGCAGCCAAGGCTTGGGACAGGGGTCTGAAAAACTGTTTTTT
abundance: .; v_gene: TRBV19; d_gene: .; j_gene: TRBJ2-5; CDR3aa: CASSPQVRWETQYF; CDR3nt: TGTGCCAGCAGCCCACAGGTCCGATGGGAGACCCAGTACTTC
abundance: .; v_gene: TRBV10-3; d_gene: .; j_gene: TRBJ1-6; CDR3aa: CAITTDFKNSPLHF; CDR3nt: TGTGCCATCACCACGGACTTCAAAAATTCACCCCTCCACTTT
abundance: many; v_gene: TRBV19; d_gene: .; j_gene: TRBJ1-1; CDR3aa: CASSILGGGNTEAFF; CDR3nt: TGTGCCAGTAGTATTCTTGGGGGAGGGAACACTGAAGCTTTCTTT
abundance: .; v_gene: TRBV11-1; d_gene: TRBD1; j_gene: TRBJ2-7; CDR3aa: CASGPGTGAYEQYF; CDR3nt: TGTGCCAGCGGCCCCGGGACAGGGGCCTACGAGCAGTACTTC
abundance: .; v_gene: TRBV6-1; d_gene: .; j_gene: TRBJ2-7; CDR3aa: CASSEAGRGVPYEQYF; CDR3nt: TGTGCCAGCAGTGAAGCGGGGCGGGGAGTTCCCTACGAGCAGTACTTC
abundance: .; v_gene: TRBV7-2; d_gene: .; j_gene: TRBJ1-1; CDR3aa: CASSRRFTDRRMNTEAFF; CDR3nt: TGTGCCAGCAGCCGCCGATTTACCGACAGGAGAATGAACACTGAAGCTTTCTTT
abundance: .; v_gene: TRBV7-2; d_gene: TRBD1; j_gene: TRBJ2-5; CDR3aa: CASSPRTGRETQYF; CDR3nt: TGTGCCAGCAGCCCAAGGACAGGGCGGGAGACCCAGTACTTC
abundance: once; v_gene: TRBV7-6; d_gene: .; j_gene: TRBJ1-3; CDR3aa: CASSLGTAPVAIYF; CDR3nt: TGTGCCAGCAGCTTAGGGACAGCGCCGGTAGCCATATATTTT
abundance: .; v_gene: TRBV7-9; d_gene: TRBD2; j_gene: TRBJ2-3; CDR3aa: CASSASGASTDTQYF; CDR3nt: TGTGCCAGCAGTGCAAGCGGGGCTAGCACAGATACGCAGTATTTT
abundance: .; v_gene: TRBV4-3; d_gene: .; j_gene: TRBJ1-5; CDR3aa: CASLGAAGNQPQHF; CDR3nt: TGCGCCAGCTTAGGGGCTGCTGGCAATCAGCCCCAGCATTTT
abundance: .; v_gene: TRBV5-6; d_gene: .; j_gene: TRBJ1-1; CDR3aa: CASSLLSQGAEAFF; CDR3nt: TGTGCCAGCAGCTTGCTTTCGCAGGGCGCTGAAGCTTTCTTT
abundance: .; v_gene: TRBV15; d_gene: .; j_gene: TRBJ1-5; CDR3aa: CATSSREAASQPQHF; CDR3nt: TGTGCCACCAGCAGCAGGGAAGCCGCTAGTCAGCCCCAGCATTTT
abundance: .; v_gene: TRBV14; d_gene: TRBD2; j_gene: TRBJ2-7; CDR3aa: CASSLRLAGGHEQYF; CDR3nt: TGTGCCAGCAGCCTTAGACTAGCGGGGGGCCACGAGCAGTACTTC
abundance: .; v_gene: TRBV7-6; d_gene: .; j_gene: TRBJ2-1; CDR3aa: CASSLEGLLNEQFF; CDR3nt: TGTGCCAGCAGCTTAGAAGGACTTTTAAATGAGCAGTTCTTC
abundance: once; v_gene: TRBV4-3; d_gene: .; j_gene: TRBJ2-7; CDR3aa: CASSQYPDRFSYEQYF; CDR3nt: TGCGCCAGCAGCCAATACCCCGACAGATTCTCCTACGAGCAGTACTTC
abundance: .; v_gene: TRBV5-6; d_gene: .; j_gene: TRBJ2-7; CDR3aa: CASSWRRLSYEQYF; CDR3nt: TGTGCCAGCAGCTGGAGACGCCTTTCCTACGAGCAGTACTTC
abundance: .; v_gene: TRBV6-1; d_gene: .; j_gene: TRBJ1-3; CDR3aa: CASSDPRTTGNTIYF; CDR3nt: TGTGCCAGCAGTGACCCCCGGACAACTGGAAACACCATATATTTT
abundance: .; v_gene: TRBV10-3; d_gene: .; j_gene: TRBJ2-6; CDR3aa: CAINQGGANVLTF; CDR3nt: TGTGCCATCAACCAGGGTGGGGCCAACGTCCTGACTTTC
abundance: .; v_gene: TRBV6-5; d_gene: TRBD1; j_gene: TRBJ2-7; CDR3aa: CASSTRTGGQYF; CDR3nt: TGTGCCAGCAGTACCCGGACAGGGGGGCAGTACTTC
abundance: .; v_gene: TRBV6-6; d_gene: TRBD2; j_gene: TRBJ2-7; CDR3aa: CASSTSGRALHEQYF; CDR3nt: TGTGCCAGCAGTACTAGCGGGAGGGCTCTCCACGAGCAGTACTTC
abundance: .; v_gene: TRBV7-2; d_gene: TRBD1; j_gene: TRBJ1-1; CDR3aa: CASSYRGNTEAFF; CDR3nt: TGTGCCAGCAGCTACAGGGGGAACACTGAAGCTTTCTTT
abundance: .; v_gene: TRBV7-9; d_gene: .; j_gene: TRBJ2-3; CDR3aa: CASSEGGPRTDTQYF; CDR3nt: TGTGCCAGCAGCGAAGGCGGGCCCCGGACAGATACGCAGTATTTT
abundance: .; v_gene: TRBV7-2; d_gene: TRBD2; j_gene: TRBJ2-3; CDR3aa: CASRAGLAGGPGTQYF; CDR3nt: TGTGCCAGCAGGGCGGGACTAGCGGGAGGGCCGGGTACGCAGTATTTT
abundance: .; v_gene: TRBV7-6; d_gene: TRBD2; j_gene: TRBJ2-3; CDR3aa: CASSLVSGLAGGTDTQYF; CDR3nt: TGTGCCAGCAGCTTAGTTTCGGGACTAGCGGGGGGCACAGATACGCAGTATTTT
abundance: .; v_gene: TRBV12-5; d_gene: TRBD1; j_gene: TRBJ1-5; CDR3aa: CASGLARTGLGYSNQPQHF; CDR3nt: TGTGCTAGTGGTTTGGCCCGGACAGGCCTGGGATATAGCAATCAGCCCCAGCATTTT